This TCR beta chain is drawn from a study of vaccination and CD4 T cells after COVID-19. Study context: Overlapping peptides covering the spike proteins of SARS-CoV-2, HCoV-NL63, HCoV-OC43 and HCoV-229E were added to stimulate cells. As a positive control, some control cultures were given a CEFX pool, while others were given an HIV-1 Nef pool or no peptide.

Scientists ran DNA taken from cultured CD4+ T cells through the Oncomine TCR Beta short-read assay for sequencing. TCRdb recomputed calls from the PCR reads with MiXCR, one row per CDR3 protein. The repertoire includes some 5,000 distinct CDR3 sequences, roughly two thirds of them detected once, and roughly a quarter sits in the top ten. Noted treatment: roughly 10-day PBMC culture with coronavirus spike peptide pools or control peptides (ViraFEST assay). For ViraFEST, peptide pools expanded antigen-specific T cells, after which the TCRs were sequenced. General study results and limits: The median proportion of reactive clones detected only post-vaccination in convalescent patients was over 65%.

In the case of this clonotype: The antigen is not known.

The CDR3 extends over 15 amino acids. CDR1 MNHEY and CDR2 SVGAGI come from the germline V gene. V was trimmed by 2 bases and J by 0 bases, leaving 8 bases between them. The V and J genes are TRBV6-5 and TRBJ1-5; D remains ambiguous. This clonotype was sampled from a human donor who had recovered from COVID-19. Sequencing was performed on CD4+ T cells from blood, cultured in vitro. Here the CDR3 reads CASSYPADSNQPQHF. In nucleotides, the CDR3 is TGTGCCAGCAGTTACCCGGCGGATAGCAATCAGCCCCAGCATTTT.